Presented here are 11 T cell receptor beta chains from one specimen sequenced in a study of blood T cells in healthy people across ages (dated by TCRdb to 2015 to 2017). Libraries were prepared through 5' RACE. For sequencing, an Illumina HiSeq 2500 was employed. A second roughly 6 to 12 cycle PCR used a sample-barcoded 5' primer and a J-beta primer mix. Clones were called with MiXCR by TCRdb after fastp trimmed the public reads at Q25, and only in-frame beta chains were retained. Rows merge per CDR3 protein into single entries with the most common DNA and genes. The sample table records around 800,000 distinct CDR3 sequences; roughly 25% of these occur just once. The ten largest make up around 2.9% of the sample. The same sample was also used in a study of T cells of mothers and their children.

The source material was blood. Every receptor here comes from a boy aged 10-17 years in good health.

This clonotype was seen a few times. The V gene is TRBV20-1, the J gene TRBJ2-5; D is ambiguous. This CDR3 spans 15 amino acids. V lost 2 bases and J 0 bases, leaving 13 bases between the germline ends. Germline values: CDR1 DFQATT, CDR2 SNEGSKA (reference sequence). CDR3 amino acids: CSARSRYFNQETQYF. CDR3 nucleotide sequence: TGCAGTGCTAGATCTCGCTACTTCAACCAAGAGACCCAGTACTTC.

Details on this clonotype: At one boundary the junction diverges from the germline segment, which might be a read error. This rearrangement joins TRBV30 to TRBJ1-4; D is perhaps TRBD1 (5 bases). This CDR3 has 13 amino acids. Germline-derived CDR1 and CDR2 are GTSNPN and SVGIG (reference sequence). The CDR3 region has the DNA TGCGCCTGGAGTAGCCGGGGGACGGAAAAACTGTTTTTT. Translated: CAWSSRGTEKLFF.

The V call is TRBV6-1, the J call TRBJ2-5, with TRBD1 identical over 10 bases. Gene TRBJ2-1 matches the end of the DNA better, so the J call may be wrong. Germline V CDR1 and CDR2: MNHNS, SASEGT. CDR3 length: 16 amino acids. The CDR3 reads CASSPLRDRGGNEQFF. In DNA, the CDR3 is TGTGCCAGCAGTCCTCTCAGGGACAGGGGTGGTAATGAGCAGTTCTTC.

This clonotype was counted between two and nine times. The chain carries TRBV28 and TRBJ1-4, with 10 bases matching TRBD1. There are 16 residues in the CDR3. V shed 5 bases and J 10 bases; nucleotides not matched to a gene: 13. The V gene's germline CDR1 is MDHEN and CDR2 SYDVKM. The CDR3 is CASSTTGGDASGKLFF. The DNA of the CDR3 is TGTGCCAGCAGTACGACAGGGGGCGACGCGAGTGGAAAACTGTTTTTT.

This clonotype was observed a few times. J is TRBJ2-1 and V is TRBV28, with 8 positions matching TRBD1. V lost 4 bases, J lost 2 bases, and 4 bases stayed unmatched. The CDR3 is made up of 15 amino acids. Germline lookup yields CDR1 MDHEN and CDR2 SYDVKM. For the CDR3, the DNA is TGTGCCAGCAGTTCCGGGACAGGTCCCTACAATGAGCAGTTCTTC. It is translated as CASSSGTGPYNEQFF.

V and J are TRBV20-1 and TRBJ2-1; D unresolved. With the DNA end fitting TRBJ2-7 better, the J assignment may be wrong. The germline V gene has CDR1 DFQATT and CDR2 SNEGSKA (reference sequence). CDR3 length equals 12 residues. The CDR3 sequence is CSARGQTYEQYF. The CDR3 DNA reads as TGCAGTGCTAGGGGCCAGACCTACGAGCAGTACTTC.

A few counts support this clonotype. The genes are TRBV28 and TRBJ2-7; 9 bases agree with TRBD1. This CDR3 spans 15 amino acids. After removal of 2 bases from V and 6 bases from J, the junction contained 8 bases not matched to a gene. Germline V CDR1 and CDR2: MDHEN, SYDVKM. The CDR3 is CASSLTDRGISEQYF. For the CDR3, the DNA is TGTGCCAGCAGTTTAACAGACAGGGGGATCTCCGAGCAGTACTTC.

V is TRBV25-1 and J is TRBJ1-2; perhaps TRBD1 as D (6 bases). The CDR3 spans 15 residues. CDR1 and CDR2 from the germline V gene are MGHDK and SYGVNS. Between the trimmed V and J ends, which lost 2 bases and 5 bases, there was a span of 15 bases. The CDR3 here is CASSEAGTGAYGYTF. DNA for the CDR3: TGTGCCAGCAGTGAAGCCGGAACGGGGGCGTATGGCTACACCTTC.

With regard to this clonotype: The junction departs from germline at one end; a sequencing error may be responsible. The rearrangement links TRBV29-1 to TRBJ2-5; 9 bases map to TRBD2. The CDR3 has 15 residues. The V gene's germline CDR1 is SQVTM and CDR2 ANQGSEA. CDR3 region: CSVEAGLANQETQYF. The CDR3 DNA sequence: TGCAGCGTCGAAGCTGGACTAGCGAACCAAGAGACCCAGTACTTC.

This clonotype was seen only a few times. The chain links TRBV20-1 to TRBJ1-4; D ambiguous. The CDR3 has 15 amino acids. CDR1 and CDR2 (germline): DFQATT, SNEGSKA (reference sequence). The V gene lost 0 bases and the J gene lost 8 bases, with 16 bases spanning the gap. CDR3 DNA: TGCAGTGCTAGAGAACTCGGCGCAAGGCGAGAAAAACTGTTTTTT. It codes for CSARELGARREKLFF.

This clonotype was seen a handful of times. The chain employs TRBV6-1 and TRBJ2-7; the D is unclear. The CDR3 is 13 amino acids. V gave up 3 bases and J gave up 5 bases, with 11 bases separating them. Germline CDR1 MNHNS, CDR2 SASEGT. CDR3 loop: CASSEERVDEQYF. The CDR3 DNA sequence: TGTGCCAGCAGTGAGGAAAGGGTCGACGAGCAGTACTTC.